Below, 30 T cell receptor beta chains from the same sample are listed, as sequenced in a study of CD4 and CD8 cells across lung adenocarcinoma regions. TCRdb independently ran MiXCR on the PCR reads; one entry per CDR3 protein. The sample lists about 7,700 distinct CDR3 sequences, 40% to 45% occurring once. The sample was CD4+ T cells from the margin of a lung tumor. The receptors derive from a male donor with lung adenocarcinoma. The CD4 and CD8 labels of this study may be unreliable.

V gene TRBV6-1 combines with J gene TRBJ2-4; D unclear. Germline V gene data show CDR1 as MNHNS and CDR2 as SASEGT. The V and J ends lost 3 bases and 12 bases respectively, with 27 bases between them. This CDR3 spans 17 amino acids. The CDR3 sequence: CASSEQQPRSAKETQYF. DNA for the CDR3: TGTGCCAGCAGTGAGCAGCAACCAAGGAGTGCCAAAGAGACTCAGTACTTC.

This clonotype was detected many times. The chain joins TRBV12-3 or TRBV12-4 to TRBJ2-1; D may be TRBD1 (5 bases). The germline V and J ends were trimmed by 5 bases and 7 bases, with 18 bases remaining between them. This CDR3 has 15 residues. CDR3 sequence: CASSGAAISWNEQFF. CDR3 nucleotide sequence: TGTGCCAGCAGTGGGGCAGCGATCAGTTGGAATGAGCAGTTCTTC.

The rearrangement joins TRBV7-3 to TRBJ2-1, with a tentative D call TRBD2 (7 bases). The DNA matches TRBJ2-5 better at its end, which makes the J call doubtful. From germline, CDR1 is SGHTA and CDR2 FQGTGA. This CDR3 is built from 15 residues. The CDR3 spells CASSTNGGPQETQYF. CDR3 nucleotide sequence: TGTGCCAGCAGCACAAACGGGGGGCCCCAGGAGACCCAGTACTTC.

The chain couples TRBV4-1 to TRBJ1-2, with a tentative D call TRBD1 (6 bases). Germline lookup yields CDR1 MGHRA and CDR2 YSYEKL. The CDR3 spans 14 residues. The V and J ends lost 1 base and 8 bases respectively, with 14 bases between them. CDR3 loop: CASSQGDMRYGYTF. The DNA of the CDR3 is TGCGCCAGCAGCCAAGGGGACATGCGTTACGGCTACACCTTC.

The table lists this clonotype with a few counts. The rearrangement uses TRBV6-1 and TRBJ1-6, with D tentatively TRBD1 (6 bases). Trimming removed 7 bases at V and 5 bases at J, with 12 bases between. The CDR3 spans 14 residues. The germline V gene encodes CDR1 MNHNS and CDR2 SASEGT. The DNA for the CDR3 is TGTGCCAGCACCTCGGGACATGATAATTCACCCCTCCACTTT. This codes for CASTSGHDNSPLHF.

The rearrangement uses TRBV27 and TRBJ2-5; 7 nucleotides match TRBD1. TRBJ2-7 matches the DNA end more closely, so the J call is doubtful. CDR1 and CDR2 (germline): MNHEY, SMNVEV (reference sequence). The CDR3 sequence is 14 residues long. Written as DNA, the CDR3 is TGTGCCAGCAGGTCCGGGGACAGCCTGGGCGAGCAGTACTTC. The encoded protein is CASRSGDSLGEQYF.

This clonotype qualifies as medium-sized (0.01 to 0.1%). V is TRBV6-5 and J is TRBJ2-5; 7 nucleotides agree with TRBD2. The CDR3 has 15 residues. Trimming removed 2 bases from V and 5 bases from J; junction bases left unmatched: 8. In germline, CDR1 is MNHEY, CDR2 SVGAGI. The CDR3 DNA sequence: TGTGCCAGCAGTTACGCAGCGCGGGGGTGGGAGACCCAGTACTTC. Protein product: CASSYAARGWETQYF.

This clonotype has only a few counts. The rearrangement links TRBV4-1 to TRBJ2-3, with 9 positions matching TRBD2. The CDR3 has 22 residues. CDR1 and CDR2 (germline): MGHRA, YSYEKL. J was trimmed by 1 base and V by 1 base; bases with no gene match: 21. CDR3 DNA sequence: TGCGCCAGCAGCCAAGGGCCAGGCGGGAGGGCCGATAAGTCGGGCGGCACAGATACGCAGTATTTT. Its translation: CASSQGPGGRADKSGGTDTQYF.

This sequence joins TRBV14 and TRBJ2-5, with D maybe TRBD1 (5 bases). V was cut by 0 bases and J by 9 bases, with 8 bases left in between. CDR1 is SGHDN and CDR2 is FVKESK in the germline V gene. The CDR3 extends over 12 amino acids. The CDR3 region is CASSQDRQSQYF. The CDR3 DNA is TGTGCCAGCAGCCAAGATCGACAGTCCCAGTACTTC.

The chain carries TRBV4-1 and TRBJ2-1; D perhaps matches TRBD2 (5 bases). Trimming left V 2 bases short and J 5 bases short, with 25 bases between. The CDR3 totals 19 residues. Germline CDR1 is MGHRA and CDR2 is YSYEKL. The CDR3 DNA follows: TGCGCCAGCAGCCAACAACTAGAAGTGGCCTCAGAGAGAGACAATGAGCAGTTCTTC. It is translated as CASSQQLEVASERDNEQFF.

The V gene is TRBV12-3 or TRBV12-4, the J gene TRBJ2-1, with a possible D match to TRBD2 (6 bases). Trimming left V 2 bases short and J 5 bases short, with 7 bases between. The CDR3 consists of 13 residues. CDR3 protein: CASSLRGNNEQFF. For the CDR3, the DNA is TGTGCCAGCAGTTTACGGGGGAACAATGAGCAGTTCTTC.

By share, this clonotype counts as medium-sized. The V gene is TRBV6-1, the J gene TRBJ2-1; 13 bases are a match to TRBD2. CDR3 length equals 19 residues. V lost 6 bases to trimming and J lost 8 bases; unmatched junction nucleotides: 19. CDR1 and CDR2 from the germline V gene are MNHNS and SASEGT. The CDR3 is CASRPSGLAGVLSRDEQFF. In DNA form, the CDR3 reads TGTGCCAGCAGGCCGAGCGGACTAGCGGGAGTCCTTTCTAGGGATGAGCAGTTCTTC.

This clonotype qualifies as medium-sized. This sequence joins TRBV6-1 and TRBJ2-1; D unclear. Germline CDR1 reads MNHNS; CDR2 reads SASEGT. V was trimmed by 3 bases and J by 8 bases, leaving 11 bases between them. CDR3 size: 13 residues. The CDR3, as DNA: TGTGCCAGCAGTGAGTCACCGGAACATGAGCAGTTCTTC. It translates to CASSESPEHEQFF.

This chain joins TRBV6-5 and TRBJ2-5; TRBD2 aligns across 8 bases. There are 15 residues in the CDR3. V lost 2 bases and J lost 4; bases outside the gene matches: 6. Per the germline V gene, CDR1 is MNHEY and CDR2 is SVGAGI. CDR3 sequence (DNA): TGTGCCAGCAGTTACGCCAGCGGGGGAGGAGAGACCCAGTACTTC. Protein product: CASSYASGGGETQYF.

The genes are TRBV6-1 and TRBJ2-5; D possibly corresponds to TRBD1 (5 bases). Germline V CDR1 and CDR2: MNHNS, SASEGT. V lost 3 bases, J lost 4 bases, and 18 bases lay in between. The length of the CDR3 is 16 residues. CDR3 loop: CASSDALWGVAETQYF. CDR3 nucleotide sequence: TGTGCCAGCAGTGACGCCTTGTGGGGCGTTGCAGAGACCCAGTACTTC.

On this clonotype itself: Relative to the germline gene, one junction end is altered; a read error may explain this. This chain connects TRBV7-2 to TRBJ2-3, with 8 nucleotides matching TRBD2. With the DNA end fitting TRBJ2-5 better, the J assignment may be wrong. The CDR3 totals 14 residues. CDR1 is SGHTA, CDR2 FQGNSA, per germline. DNA of the CDR3: TGTGCCGGCAGCGGGGGCCGTGGGCTCGAGACCCAGTACTTC. Translation: CAGSGGRGLETQYF.

V usage is TRBV6-1 and J usage is TRBJ2-5; 10 bases align to TRBD2. The ends lost 3 bases at V and 2 bases at J; junction bases unmatched: 6. The germline CDR1 and CDR2 sequences are MNHNS and SASEGT. There are 16 residues in the CDR3. The CDR3 spells CASSDYASGGQETQYF. CDR3 DNA sequence: TGTGCCAGCAGTGATTATGCTAGCGGGGGTCAAGAGACCCAGTACTTC.

This clonotype was recorded a few times. A read error may explain this, as a much larger clone is one base away. CDR3 in DNA: TGTGCCAGCAGTTACAACGGGGATAACGAGCAGTTCTTC. Its translation: CASSYNGDNEQFF. This chain connects TRBV6-5 to TRBJ2-1, with a tentative D call TRBD2 (5 bases). The V end lost 2 bases, the J end lost 10 bases, and 12 bases lay between the germline ends. Germline V gives CDR1 MNHEY, CDR2 SVGAGI. This CDR3 region has 13 residues.

J is TRBJ2-6 and V is TRBV6-1; possibly TRBD1 for D (6 bases). The closer fit of TRBJ2-5 to the DNA end suggests the J call may be wrong. Germline CDR1 reads MNHNS; CDR2 reads SASEGT. The CDR3 runs 16 residues. CDR3 coding DNA: TGTGCCAGCAGTGAACAGGGGAATTCTGGGGCCAACGTCCAGTACTTC. Protein sequence: CASSEQGNSGANVQYF.

By sample share, this clonotype is medium-sized. The chain combines TRBV28 with TRBJ2-5, with unresolved D. The J call may not be correct, given that the DNA end is closer to TRBJ2-7. Germline CDR1 reads MDHEN; CDR2 reads SYDVKM. The CDR3 is 13 residues long. The CDR3: CASSLSLNHEQYF. In nucleotides, the CDR3 is TGTGCCAGCAGTTTATCCCTTAACCACGAGCAGTACTTC.

In its sample, this clonotype is medium-sized (0.01 to 0.1%). The chain employs TRBV7-3 and TRBJ2-5; D is tentatively TRBD1 or TRBD2 (5 bases each). The CDR3 length is 11 residues. The germline gives CDR1 SGHTA, CDR2 FQGTGA. Between the trimmed V and J ends, which lost 5 bases and 5 bases, there was a span of 6 bases. The CDR3 nucleotides are TGTGCCAGCAGCGAGGGGGAGACCCAGTACTTC. Translated: CASSEGETQYF.

This clonotype was observed many times. The chain uses TRBV11-3 and TRBJ2-1; 14 nucleotides agree with TRBD2. The DNA end lines up better with TRBJ2-7; the J call may be wrong. The CDR3 loop spans 17 amino acids. Germline V gene data show CDR1 as SGHNT and CDR2 as YENEEA. CDR3 in amino acids: CASSWGLAGASYNEQYF. DNA of the CDR3: TGTGCCAGCAGCTGGGGACTAGCGGGAGCATCATACAATGAGCAGTACTTC.

This sequence joins TRBV6-1 and TRBJ2-1, with no clear D. The DNA end lines up better with TRBJ2-5; the J call may be wrong. Germline V gives CDR1 MNHNS, CDR2 SASEGT. This CDR3 has 13 residues. CDR3 in amino acids: CASSDSHFETQYF. The CDR3 DNA sequence: TGTGCCAGCAGTGACAGTCACTTCGAGACCCAGTACTTC.

This clonotype occurred a few times. The genes are TRBV7-3 and TRBJ2-1; unclear D gene. This CDR3 is built from 12 residues. V was clipped by 5 bases and J by 5 bases, with 7 bases between them. Per germline, CDR1 SGHTA and CDR2 FQGTGA. This CDR3 reads CASSLQNNEQFF. In DNA, the CDR3 is TGTGCCAGCAGCCTTCAAAACAATGAGCAGTTCTTC. The full variable domain, completed using reference TRBV7-3 and TRBJ2-1, is GAGVSQTPSNKVTEKGKYVELRCDPISGHTALYWYRQSLGQGPEFLIYFQGTGAADDSGLPNDRFFAVRPEGSVSTLKIQRTERGDSAVYLCASSLQNNEQFFGPGTRLTVL.

The rearrangement uses TRBV20-1 and TRBJ2-1; D uncertain. Germline-derived CDR1 and CDR2 are DFQATT and SNEGSKA (reference sequence). Trimming cost V 3 bases and J 5 bases, with 8 bases left between them. This CDR3 spans 12 amino acids. The CDR3 is CSARFLDNEQFF. CDR3 DNA sequence: TGCAGTGCTAGGTTCCTTGACAATGAGCAGTTCTTC.

This sequence joins TRBV11-3 and TRBJ2-1, with 7 bases fitting TRBD2. With 4 bases clipped from V and 7 bases from J, the junction kept 4 bases outside the gene matches. The V gene's germline CDR1 is SGHNT and CDR2 YENEEA. This CDR3 contains 13 residues. CDR3 sequence: CASSSGLGNEQFF. Written as DNA, the CDR3 is TGTGCCAGCAGCTCCGGACTAGGGAATGAGCAGTTCTTC.

This clonotype was found a few times. The V gene is TRBV6-1, the J gene TRBJ2-1; the D is unclear. Matching the DNA end better, TRBJ2-7 makes the J call doubtful. Germline CDR1 and CDR2: MNHNS and SASEGT. This CDR3 is 14 amino acids long. The CDR3 DNA reads as TGTGCCAGCAGTGAGGGCAGCACGGCCTACGAGCAGTACTTC. It is translated as CASSEGSTAYEQYF.

V is TRBV15 and J is TRBJ2-1; possibly TRBD1 or TRBD2 for D (5 bases each). Trimming removed 0 bases from V and 7 bases from J, with 13 bases in between. CDR3 length equals 15 residues. The germline V gene has CDR1 LNHNV and CDR2 YYDKDF (reference sequence). Here the CDR3 reads CATSRDPEGYNEQFF. In DNA form, the CDR3 reads TGTGCCACCAGCAGAGATCCAGAGGGGTATAATGAGCAGTTCTTC.

By sample share, this clonotype is medium-sized (0.01 to 0.1%). The chain uses TRBV6-5 and TRBJ2-1; the D gene could be TRBD1 or TRBD2 (5 bases each). This CDR3 has 14 residues. V lost 4 bases, J lost 12 bases, and 19 bases lay in between. Germline CDR1 reads MNHEY; CDR2 reads SVGAGI. The CDR3 DNA reads TGTGCCAGCAGTTTACAAACGGGACGCCTGATGCAGTTCTTC. It is translated as CASSLQTGRLMQFF.

This clonotype was seen at least ten times. This may be a read error, as it is one base from a much larger clone. The CDR3 nucleotides are TGTGCCAGCAGTGAAGCGTGGAGCACGGGTGAGCAGTACTTC. It is translated as CASSEAWSTGEQYF. This chain joins TRBV6-1 and TRBJ2-1; D unclear. The last part of the DNA fits TRBJ2-7 better; the J call may be wrong. This CDR3 contains 14 residues. The germline CDR1 and CDR2 sequences are MNHNS and SASEGT.